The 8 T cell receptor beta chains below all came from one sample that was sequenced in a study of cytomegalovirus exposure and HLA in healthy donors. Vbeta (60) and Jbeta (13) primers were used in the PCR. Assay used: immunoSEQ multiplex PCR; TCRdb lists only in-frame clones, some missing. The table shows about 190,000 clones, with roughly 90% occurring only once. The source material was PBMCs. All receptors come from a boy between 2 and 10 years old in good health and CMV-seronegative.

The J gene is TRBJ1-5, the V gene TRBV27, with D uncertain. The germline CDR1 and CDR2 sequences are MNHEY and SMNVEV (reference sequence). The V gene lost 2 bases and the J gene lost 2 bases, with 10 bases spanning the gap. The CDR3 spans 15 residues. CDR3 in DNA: TGTGCCAGCAGTTTAACCGGCGGTGGCAATCAGCCCCAGCATTTT. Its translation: CASSLTGGGNQPQHF.

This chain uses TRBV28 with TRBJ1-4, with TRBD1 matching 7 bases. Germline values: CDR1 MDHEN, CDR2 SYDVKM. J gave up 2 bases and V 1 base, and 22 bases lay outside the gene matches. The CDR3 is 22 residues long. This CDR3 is CASSLFLAEGTEIPRTNEKLFF. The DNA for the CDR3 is TGTGCCAGCAGTTTATTTCTCGCGGAGGGGACAGAGATCCCCCGCACTAATGAAAAACTGTTTTTT.

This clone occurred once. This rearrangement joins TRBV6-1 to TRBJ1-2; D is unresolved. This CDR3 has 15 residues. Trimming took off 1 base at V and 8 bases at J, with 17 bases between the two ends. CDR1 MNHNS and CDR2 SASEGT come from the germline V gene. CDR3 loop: CASSEVRTGRGGYTF. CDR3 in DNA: TGTGCCAGCAGTGAAGTACGGACGGGCCGGGGAGGCTACACCTTC.

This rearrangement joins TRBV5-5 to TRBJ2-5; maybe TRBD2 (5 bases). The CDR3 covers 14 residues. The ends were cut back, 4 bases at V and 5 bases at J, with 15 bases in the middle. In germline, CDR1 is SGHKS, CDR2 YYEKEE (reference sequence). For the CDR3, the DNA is TGTGCCAGCAGCGAGGGTGCAACTCGGGAGACCCAGTACTTC. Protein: CASSEGATRETQYF.

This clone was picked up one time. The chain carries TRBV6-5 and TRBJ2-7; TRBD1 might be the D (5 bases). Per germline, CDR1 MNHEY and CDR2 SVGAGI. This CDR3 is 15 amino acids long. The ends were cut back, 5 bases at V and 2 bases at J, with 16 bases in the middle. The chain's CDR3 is CASSRDQGIPYEQYF. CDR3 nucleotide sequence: TGTGCCAGCAGTCGTGACCAGGGAATTCCCTACGAGCAGTACTTC.

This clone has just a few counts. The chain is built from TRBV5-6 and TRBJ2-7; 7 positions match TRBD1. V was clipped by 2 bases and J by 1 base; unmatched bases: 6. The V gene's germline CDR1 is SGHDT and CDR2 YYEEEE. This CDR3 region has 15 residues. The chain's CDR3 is CASSFKVRGSYEQYF. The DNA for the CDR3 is TGTGCCAGCAGCTTTAAAGTCAGGGGGTCCTACGAGCAGTACTTC.

The CDR3 bases are TGCAGCGTTGGACAGGCTTTATCCTACGAGCAGTACTTC. It specifies CSVGQALSYEQYF. V is TRBV29-1 and J is TRBJ2-7, with D possibly TRBD1 on 6 matching bases. The ends were cut back, 4 bases at V and 1 base at J, with 11 bases in the middle. CDR3 length: 13 amino acids. Per the germline V gene, CDR1 is SQVTM and CDR2 is ANQGSEA.

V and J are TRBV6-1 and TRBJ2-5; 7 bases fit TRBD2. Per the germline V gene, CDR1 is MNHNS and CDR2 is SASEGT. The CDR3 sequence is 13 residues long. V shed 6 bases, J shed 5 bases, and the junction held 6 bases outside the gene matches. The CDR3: CASRELGRETQYF. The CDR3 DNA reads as TGTGCCAGCAGGGAACTCGGGAGGGAGACCCAGTACTTC.